These 15 T cell receptor beta chains were all obtained from the same sample, sequenced in a study of blood T cell repertoires in COVID-19. Profiled with immunoSEQ multiplex PCR; TCRdb holds only in-frame clones, not every one. This table holds approximately 460,000 clones, roughly 89% found once. Sequencing used peripheral blood. These receptors all come from a man younger than 30 with COVID-19, enrolled during active disease.

CDR3: CASSRGGLRNQPQHF. The CDR3 nucleotides are TGTGCCAGCAGCCGGGGGGGATTAAGGAATCAGCCCCAGCATTTT. The chain combines TRBV6-2 or TRBV6-3 with TRBJ1-5; D possibly corresponds to TRBD1 (5 bases). The CDR3 has 15 amino acids. Germline CDR1 is MNHEY and CDR2 is SVGEGT. Between the trimmed V and J ends, which lost 6 bases and 4 bases, there was a span of 16 bases.

In this sample, this clone turned up once. The DNA for the CDR3 is TGTGCCAGCAGTTACACGACTACTAGCCGTGAGCAGTTCTTC. Translation: CASSYTTTSREQFF. This chain connects TRBV6-5 to TRBJ2-1; the D gene is possibly TRBD2 (6 bases). This CDR3 comprises 14 residues. Germline CDR1 MNHEY, CDR2 SVGAGI. Trimming cost V 2 bases and J 9 bases, with 14 bases left between them.

The V gene is TRBV9, the J gene TRBJ2-2; 7 bases are a match to TRBD1. J gave up 0 bases and V 4 bases, and 3 bases lay outside the gene matches. Germline CDR1 and CDR2: SGDLS and YYNGEE. The CDR3 runs to 15 residues. CDR3 DNA sequence: TGTGCCAGCAGCCGGGACAGCGCGAACACCGGGGAGCTGTTTTTT. Amino acids: CASSRDSANTGELFF. Full variable domain (remainder filled in from reference TRBV9 and TRBJ2-2): DSGVTQTPKHLITATGQRVTLRCSPRSGDLSVYWYQQSLDQGLQFLIQYYNGEERAKGNILERFSAQQFPDLHSELNLSSLELGDSALYFCASSRDSANTGELFFGEGSRLTVL.

This clone was seen only a few times. The chain couples TRBV6-6 to TRBJ1-6; weak D call: TRBD1 (5 bases). The germline gives CDR1 MNHNY, CDR2 SVGAGI (reference sequence). The CDR3 contains 14 residues. V lost 6 bases and J 7 bases, leaving 13 bases between the germline ends. The CDR3 protein is CASSPPGENSPLHF. For the CDR3, the DNA is TGTGCCAGCAGCCCCCCGGGGGAGAATTCACCCCTCCACTTT.

The chain has TRBV10-3 and TRBJ2-3, with 9 bases aligning to TRBD2. The CDR3 has 16 amino acids. V gave up 3 bases and J gave up 4 bases; unmatched junction bases: 8. CDR1 is ENHRY, CDR2 SYGVKD, per germline. The CDR3 loop reads CAISDRPAGGADTQYF. CDR3 nucleotide sequence: TGTGCCATCAGTGATCGCCCAGCGGGGGGTGCAGATACGCAGTATTTT.

The rearrangement links TRBV7-9 to TRBJ2-1; a weak D match, TRBD2 (5 bases). Germline values: CDR1 SEHNR, CDR2 FQNEAQ (reference sequence). V shed 1 base and J shed 5 bases, with 18 bases lying between them. The CDR3 spans 17 residues. In nucleotides, the CDR3 is TGTGCCAGCAGCTTAGGATTGGCTAGTGAGGGCCACAATGAGCAGTTCTTC. Translated, it gives CASSLGLASEGHNEQFF.

This chain connects TRBV13 to TRBJ2-2, with D perhaps TRBD1 (6 bases). V lost 8 bases and J 0 bases, leaving 13 bases between the germline ends. Germline V CDR1 and CDR2: PRHDT, FYEKMQ (reference sequence). The CDR3 runs 15 residues. CDR3 protein: CASSLGTTNTGELFF. DNA of the CDR3: TGTGCCAGCTCCCTTGGGACAACGAACACCGGGGAGCTGTTTTTT.

The chain recombines TRBV11-3 with TRBJ2-7; 7 bases are a match to TRBD1. The CDR3 has 12 residues. With V trimmed by 5 bases and J by 7 bases, 5 bases remained unmatched. Per germline, CDR1 SGHNT and CDR2 YENEEA. The CDR3 loop is CASSPSGGEQYF. CDR3 nucleotide sequence: TGTGCCAGCAGCCCCTCAGGGGGAGAGCAGTACTTC.

This rearrangement joins TRBV9 to TRBJ1-4; D is possibly TRBD1 (5 bases). The CDR3 is made up of 15 amino acids. Trimming removed 4 bases from V and 4 bases from J, with 14 bases in between. Germline V lookup: CDR1 SGDLS, CDR2 YYNGEE. CDR3 sequence (DNA): TGTGCCAGCAGCTCCACCGGGAGGGGTAATGAAAAACTGTTTTTT. It yields the protein CASSSTGRGNEKLFF.

The chain combines TRBV11-2 with TRBJ2-3; perhaps TRBD2 as D (6 bases). Trimming pared 5 bases from V and 2 bases from J, leaving 23 bases between. CDR3 size: 18 residues. Germline V CDR1 and CDR2: SGHAT, FQNNGV. The CDR3 protein is CASSPRRGTSLNTDTQYF. The CDR3 DNA sequence: TGTGCCAGCAGCCCCCGGCGGGGTACTAGCCTTAACACAGATACGCAGTATTTT.

The CDR3 here is CSVGGEMNTEAFF. In DNA, the CDR3 is TGCAGCGTTGGCGGGGAAATGAACACTGAAGCTTTCTTT. The chain joins TRBV29-1 to TRBJ1-1; D is uncertain. CDR1 SQVTM and CDR2 ANQGSEA come from the germline V gene. Trimming left V 4 bases short and J 0 bases short, with 9 bases between. This CDR3 is built from 13 residues.

There are many counts of this clone. The chain combines TRBV6-6 with TRBJ2-7, with 7 positions matching TRBD2. Germline lookup yields CDR1 MNHNY and CDR2 SVGAGI (reference sequence). The J segment lost 4 bases and the V segment lost 8 bases, leaving 5 bases of the junction unmatched. The CDR3 contains 12 residues. Here the CDR3 reads CASGGERYEQYF. CDR3 DNA sequence: TGTGCCAGCGGGGGGGAGCGATACGAGCAGTACTTC.

V is TRBV14 and J is TRBJ2-3, with a tentative D call TRBD2 (5 bases). Trimming shortened V by 4 bases and J by 15 bases, and 8 bases separated the two germline ends. The CDR3 loop spans 9 amino acids. Germline lookup yields CDR1 SGHDN and CDR2 FVKESK. CDR3 coding DNA: TGTGCCAGCAGCCCCTCGGGATATTTT. Residues: CASSPSGYF.

This clone occurred once. The genes are TRBV2 and TRBJ1-1; tentative D call: TRBD1 (5 bases). The V end lost 4 bases, the J end lost 4 bases, and 16 bases lay between the germline ends. The CDR3 covers 15 residues. CDR1 is SNHLY and CDR2 is FYNNEI in the germline V gene. The CDR3 reads CASSVRGLRATEAFF. DNA of the CDR3: TGTGCCAGCAGTGTAAGGGGCCTACGGGCCACTGAAGCTTTCTTT.

The table lists this clone with a few counts. The chain uses TRBV2 and TRBJ2-7; perhaps TRBD2 as D (6 bases). The V gene's germline CDR1 is SNHLY and CDR2 FYNNEI. V shed 3 bases and J shed 7 bases, with 16 bases lying between them. There are 14 residues in the CDR3. DNA for the CDR3: TGTGCCAGCAGTGATACGGCTAGCGTGTGGGAGCAGTACTTC. Its translation is CASSDTASVWEQYF. The full variable domain, rest sourced from reference TRBV2 and TRBJ2-7, is EPEVTQTPSHQVTQMGQEVILRCVPISNHLYFYWYRQILGQKVEFLVSFYNNEISEKSEIFDDQFSVERPDGSNFTLKIRSTKLEDSAMYFCASSDTASVWEQYFGPGTRLTVT.